A selection of T cell receptor beta chains follows, all from one sample in a study of T cells after somatic rescue of genetic block. The repertoire was sequenced with immunoSEQ multiplex PCR; TCRdb's copy has only in-frame clones and lacks some. The table shows 9,500 to 15,000 clones, with over 60% occurring only once. The sequenced sample was peripheral blood mononuclear cells (PBMCs). The origin of the receptors is a boy between 10 and 17 years old. Each CDR3 is given without its conserved first and last residue.

V gene	CDR3 protein
TRBV2	ASRVDRGPATDTQY
TRBV6-6	ASSWQGNEQY
TRBV28	ASSLGSGKAD
TRBV5-4	ASSLAGQGPWNTEAF
TRBV25-1	ASSAQAGRYYGYT
TRBV6-5	ASSYSDVSYGYT
TRBV5-6	ASSSGRPFDGYT
TRBV27	ASSSGLAGGPMSHEQY
TRBV27	ASSLVPGLAGGEQY
TRBV5-4	ASSPVRVGETQY
TRBV7-2	ASSLEYTEAF
TRBV5-1	ASSLAWVPGSYNEQF
TRBV6-1	ASSEGPGQLYNEQF
TRBV30	AWGSGLAGVWWDTDTQY
TRBV28	ASSFYRGGAGTGYT
TRBV11-3	ASSLGWASGENNEQF
TRBV18	ASSPPRDRVEDTQY
TRBV6-1	ASRSSYNEQF
TRBV10-3	AISVGTFTEAF
TRBV27	ASSLNRFNQPQH
TRBV7-9	ASSDRERVAKNIQY
TRBV2	ASPPQPIL
TRBV5-6	ASSFPSPGRDTQY
TRBV5-7	ASSLVGRESRTGELF
TRBV30	AYRKNTEAF
TRBV28	ATPKLDLAKNIQY
TRBV11-2	ASSLALGGETQY
TRBV7-8	ASSAGTGDRETQY
TRBV9	ASSVGLKAGLYEQY
TRBV19	ASSIFPDSFTDTQY
TRBV4-1	ASSQVGRGSAYEQY
TRBV2	ASSPSGRARGHSGANVLT
TRBV7-2	ASSTQTYTEAF
TRBV18	ASSPLTHGSAGELF
TRBV4-1	ASSQDGFSYYGYT
TRBV2	ASSSGTWEGKLF
TRBV10-3	AISALATGNTEAF
TRBV6-6	ASSPRQTGNTEAF
TRBV6-5	ASSYWGTGANVLT
TRBV6-6	ASSYSGGPLVEQY
TRBV29-1	SVVVTPRDTDTQY
TRBV6-5	ASTPGRGRGTEAF
TRBV6-5	ASSQGQGTTDTQY
TRBV25-1	ASCSGRLGRGTDTQY
TRBV4-1	ASSPGPGVNTEAF
TRBV19	ASKPSAGSSYEQY
TRBV19	ASSIGLGGSRYNEQF
TRBV5-6	ASSSGQGYEQY
TRBV7-3	ASSTKTSPTSGQNTGELF
TRBV6-1	ASSVRDIEAF
TRBV5-1	ASSVLASFYNEQF
TRBV11-2	ASSGTSGGVRETQY
TRBV28	ASNPGTSGYNEQF
TRBV21-1	ASSGSRDRHNEQF
TRBV18	ASSSTAGTGLIKNIQY
TRBV6-6	ASSYSRGVYEQY
TRBV18	ASSRTGRQETQY